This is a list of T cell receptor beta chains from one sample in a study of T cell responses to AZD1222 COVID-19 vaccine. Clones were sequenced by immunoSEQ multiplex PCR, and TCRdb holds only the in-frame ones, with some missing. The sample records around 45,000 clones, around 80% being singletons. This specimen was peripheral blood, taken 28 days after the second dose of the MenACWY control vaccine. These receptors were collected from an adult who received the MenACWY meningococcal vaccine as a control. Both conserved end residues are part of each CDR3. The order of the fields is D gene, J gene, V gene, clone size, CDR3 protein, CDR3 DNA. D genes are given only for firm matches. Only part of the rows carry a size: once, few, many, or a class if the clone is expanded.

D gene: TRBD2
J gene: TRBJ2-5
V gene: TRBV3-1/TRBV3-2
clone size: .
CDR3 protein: CASTRSGAPWETQYF
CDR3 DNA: TGTGCCAGCACCCGGAGCGGGGCACCTTGGGAGACCCAGTACTTC

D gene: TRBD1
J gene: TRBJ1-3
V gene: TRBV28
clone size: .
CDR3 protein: CASSWGETGINTIYF
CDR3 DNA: TGTGCCAGCAGTTGGGGGGAGACAGGGATCAACACCATATATTTT

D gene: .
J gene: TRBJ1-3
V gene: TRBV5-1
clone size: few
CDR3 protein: CASSIGPGNTIYF
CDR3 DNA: TGCGCCAGCAGCATAGGTCCTGGAAACACCATATATTTT

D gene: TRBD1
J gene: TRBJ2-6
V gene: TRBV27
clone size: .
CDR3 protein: CASSLLTGTGISGANVLTF
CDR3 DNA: TGTGCCAGCAGTTTATTGACAGGGACAGGGATTTCTGGGGCCAACGTCCTGACTTTC

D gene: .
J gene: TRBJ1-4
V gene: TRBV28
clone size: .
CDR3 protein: CASSPDEKLFF
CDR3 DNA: TGTGCCAGCAGCCCGGATGAAAAACTGTTTTTT

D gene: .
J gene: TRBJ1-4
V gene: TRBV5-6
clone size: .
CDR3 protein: CASSKGQPTNEKLFF
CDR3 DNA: TGTGCCAGCAGCAAAGGACAGCCAACTAATGAAAAACTGTTTTTT

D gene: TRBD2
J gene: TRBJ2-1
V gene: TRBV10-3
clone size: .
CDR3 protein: CAISGGLAGSGNEQFF
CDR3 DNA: TGTGCCATCAGTGGGGGACTAGCGGGATCAGGGAATGAGCAGTTCTTC

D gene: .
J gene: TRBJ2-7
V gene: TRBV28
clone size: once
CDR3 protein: CASSSPRHIVNEQYF
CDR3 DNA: TGTGCCAGCAGTTCCCCTCGACACATAGTCAACGAGCAGTACTTC

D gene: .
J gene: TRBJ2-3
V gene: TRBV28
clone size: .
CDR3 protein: CASSPLGDTQYF
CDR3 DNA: TGTGCCAGCAGTCCCTTGGGAGATACGCAGTATTTT

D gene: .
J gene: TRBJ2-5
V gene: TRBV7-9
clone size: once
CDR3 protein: CASSSRVGETQYF
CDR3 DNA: TGTGCCAGCAGCTCCCGAGTGGGGGAGACCCAGTACTTC

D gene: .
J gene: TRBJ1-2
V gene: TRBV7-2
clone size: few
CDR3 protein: CASSLSGYGYTF
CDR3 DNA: TGTGCCAGCAGCTTGTCGGGGTATGGCTACACCTTC

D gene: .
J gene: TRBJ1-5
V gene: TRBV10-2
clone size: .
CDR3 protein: CASSQVGGYSNQPQHF
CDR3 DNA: TGCGCCAGCTCTCAAGTAGGAGGTTATAGCAATCAGCCCCAGCATTTT

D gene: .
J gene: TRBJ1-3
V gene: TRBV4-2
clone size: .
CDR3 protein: CASSQAAVWGDGENTIYF
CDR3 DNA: TGTGCCAGCAGCCAAGCGGCAGTATGGGGAGATGGAGAAAACACCATATATTTT

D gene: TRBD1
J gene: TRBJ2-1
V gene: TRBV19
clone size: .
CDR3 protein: CASSVWGQPDEQFF
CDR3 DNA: TGTGCCAGTAGTGTCTGGGGACAGCCCGATGAGCAGTTCTTC

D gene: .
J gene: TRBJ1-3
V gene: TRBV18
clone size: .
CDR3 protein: CASSPEVVAGNTIYF
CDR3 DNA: TGTGCCAGCTCACCAGAGGTGGTGGCTGGAAACACCATATATTTT

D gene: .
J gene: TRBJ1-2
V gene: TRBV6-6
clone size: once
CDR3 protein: CASSRSKKGVANYGYTF
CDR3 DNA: TGTGCCAGCAGTCGCTCCAAGAAGGGAGTGGCTAACTATGGCTACACCTTC